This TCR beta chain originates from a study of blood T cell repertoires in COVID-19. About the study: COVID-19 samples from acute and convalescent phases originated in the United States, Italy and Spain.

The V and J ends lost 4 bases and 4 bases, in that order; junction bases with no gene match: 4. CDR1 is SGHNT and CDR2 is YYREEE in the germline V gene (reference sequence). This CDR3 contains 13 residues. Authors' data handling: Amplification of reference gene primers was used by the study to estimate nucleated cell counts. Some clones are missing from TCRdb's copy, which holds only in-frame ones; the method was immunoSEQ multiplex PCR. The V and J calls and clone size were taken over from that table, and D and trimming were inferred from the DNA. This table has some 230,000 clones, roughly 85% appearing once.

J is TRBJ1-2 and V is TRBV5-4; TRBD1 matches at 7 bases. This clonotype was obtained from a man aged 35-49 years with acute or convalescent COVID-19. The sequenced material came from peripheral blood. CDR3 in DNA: TGTGCCAGCAGCCCTGACAGGGTCTATGGCTACACCTTC. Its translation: CASSPDRVYGYTF.